This T cell receptor (beta chain) was captured by sequencing in a study of blood T cell repertoires in COVID-19. Clones were sequenced by immunoSEQ multiplex PCR, and TCRdb holds only the in-frame ones, with some missing. The sample lists 150,000 to 200,000 clones; around 80% were seen once. Germline values: CDR1 MNHEY, CDR2 SMNVEV (reference sequence). V gave up 3 bases and J gave up 5 bases, with 22 bases separating them. This CDR3 is 17 amino acids long. Researchers sorted participants into cohorts using their self-reported clinical history. Each exposed participant met a COVID-19 case in the 2 weeks preceding study entry.

V gene TRBV27 combines with J gene TRBJ1-1; a weak D match, TRBD1 (5 bases). Sequenced input: PBMCs or T cells enriched from blood (not recorded which). The sequence came from a man between 65 and 85 years old who had been exposed to COVID-19. CDR3 DNA: TGTGCCAGCAGTTTCTCGTTTTGGGTCGGGGGGGAAACTGAAGCTTTCTTT. Its protein product is CASSFSFWVGGETEAFF.